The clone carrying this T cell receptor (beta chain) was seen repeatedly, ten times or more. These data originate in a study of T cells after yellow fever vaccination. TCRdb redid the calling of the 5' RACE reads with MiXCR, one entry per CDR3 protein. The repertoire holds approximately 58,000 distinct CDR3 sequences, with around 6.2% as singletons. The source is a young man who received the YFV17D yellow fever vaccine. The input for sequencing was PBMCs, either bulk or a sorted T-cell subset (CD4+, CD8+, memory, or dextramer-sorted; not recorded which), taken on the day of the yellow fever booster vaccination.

The DNA for the CDR3 is TGCGCCAGCAGCTTGGAAGTTACACTCCCCAACTATGGCTACACCTTC. The encoded protein is CASSLEVTLPNYGYTF. V is TRBV5-1 and J is TRBJ1-2, with no clear D. The CDR3 has 16 residues. V was trimmed by 0 bases and J by 2 bases, leaving 14 bases between them. Germline V CDR1 and CDR2: SGHRS, YFSETQ.